This TCR beta chain emerged from a study of T cells in Graves' hyperthyroidism and ophthalmopathy. TCR beta CDR3 region amplification was performed from RNA transcripts. A first-round RT-PCR of the TCR CDR3 used the HTBI primer set. From the multiplex PCR reads, TCRdb called clonotypes with MiXCR, one entry per CDR3 protein. The data show around 580,000 distinct CDR3 sequences, with about half seen just once and approximately 7.5% held by the top ten. Study-wide findings and caveats: Within blood appeared most thyroid clonotypes that had expanded above 0.001. Progression to ophthalmopathy was predicted a median of about 6.6 months early.

Germline CDR1 reads MRHNA; CDR2 reads SNTAGT. The CDR3 extends over 12 amino acids. V was shortened by 7 bases and J by 11 bases, with 12 bases between the two germline ends. Hyperthyroidism was newly diagnosed in patients aged 18 to 65 (duration under 2 months). Comment on this clonotype: No antigen is known for it. With a much larger clone just one base away, this may be a read error.

This receptor was obtained from a woman younger than 30 with Graves' hyperthyroidism. The J gene is TRBJ1-6, the V gene TRBV6-4; TRBD1 is a possible D gene (6 bases). The sample consisted of peripheral blood or thyroid tissue (not recorded which). The DNA of the CDR3 is TGTGCCAGCACCCCCAGGGGACCACCCCTCCACTTT. This gives the protein CASTPRGPPLHF.